These 22 T cell receptor beta chains were all obtained from the same sample, sequenced in a study of T cell clonotyping in hematopoietic cell transplantation. Assay used: immunoSEQ multiplex PCR; TCRdb lists only in-frame clones, some missing. The sample records tens of thousands of clones, 95% being singletons. Time point reported: recipient sample about 28 days before transplant, after cytoreduction. The sequences come from peripheral blood mononuclear cells, collected before stem cell transplant. These receptors were obtained from a man aged 35 to 55 with chronic myeloid leukemia. Some clones in this sample may be carry-over from other donors' samples.

The chain combines TRBV7-2 with TRBJ1-6; D gene unclear. This CDR3 spans 14 amino acids. V gave up 10 bases and J gave up 11 bases, with 21 bases separating them. Germline V CDR1 and CDR2: SGHTA, FQGNSA. CDR3 in amino acids: CATGFVGRGTPLHF. The DNA of the CDR3 is TGTGCCACCGGCTTCGTGGGCCGAGGGACACCCCTCCACTTT.

The chain combines TRBV7-2 with TRBJ1-1, with D tentatively TRBD1 (6 bases). The V gene lost 3 bases and the J gene lost 5 bases, with 13 bases spanning the gap. The CDR3 sequence is 14 residues long. Germline V gene data show CDR1 as SGHTA and CDR2 as FQGNSA. Here the CDR3 reads CASSFGGRGTEAFF. The CDR3, as DNA: TGTGCCAGCAGCTTCGGGGGGCGAGGGACTGAAGCTTTCTTT.

The chain has TRBV5-4 and TRBJ2-5; 10 bases line up with TRBD2. Losses at the gene ends were 1 base for V and 4 bases for J; bases not matched to a gene: 7. Germline CDR1 is SGHNT and CDR2 is YYREEE (reference sequence). This CDR3 contains 16 residues. The CDR3 reads CASSLPSGGPRETQYF. Written as DNA, the CDR3 is TGTGCCAGCAGCTTGCCTAGCGGGGGCCCCCGAGAGACCCAGTACTTC.

This clone has just one count. The rearrangement uses TRBV2 and TRBJ2-5, with D maybe TRBD1 (5 bases). V lost 5 bases and J 4 bases, leaving 14 bases between the germline ends. CDR3 size: 14 residues. Germline values: CDR1 SNHLY, CDR2 FYNNEI. The CDR3 DNA reads as TGTGCCAGCAGTTACAGTAGGGGCATAGAGACCCAGTACTTC. Amino acid sequence: CASSYSRGIETQYF.

This chain joins TRBV6-1 and TRBJ2-3, with D uncertain. Germline V gene lookup returns CDR1 MNHNS and CDR2 SASEGT. The CDR3 extends over 11 amino acids. V dropped 6 bases and J dropped 5 bases, with 6 bases sitting between them. CDR3 bases: TGTGCCAGCAGCGTTAAAGATACGCAGTATTTT. Translation: CASSVKDTQYF.

This CDR3 reads CASSLFRLPSGNTIYF. Here the CDR3 DNA reads TGTGCCAGCAGTTTATTCAGGCTTCCCTCTGGAAACACCATATATTTT. V and J are TRBV28 and TRBJ1-3; no firm D call. The length of the CDR3 is 16 residues. Germline V gene lookup returns CDR1 MDHEN and CDR2 SYDVKM. The V and J ends lost 1 base and 0 bases respectively, with 10 bases between them.

The gene calls are TRBV9 and TRBJ2-5; 8 bases fit TRBD2. There are 13 residues in the CDR3. Unmatched junction bases numbered 1, after V lost 2 bases and J lost 4 bases. CDR1 is SGDLS, CDR2 YYNGEE, per germline. For the CDR3, the DNA is TGTGCCAGCAGCGTCGGGGGGGGAGAGACCCAGTACTTC. Amino acid sequence: CASSVGGGETQYF.

The chain is built from TRBV6-5 and TRBJ2-3; TRBD2 is a possible D gene (6 bases). Per the germline V gene, CDR1 is MNHEY and CDR2 is SVGAGI. The germline V and J ends were trimmed by 2 bases and 5 bases, with 14 bases remaining between them. The CDR3 has 15 residues. CDR3 sequence: CASSYTRLGGDTQYF. CDR3 DNA: TGTGCCAGCAGTTACACTCGACTGGGGGGAGATACGCAGTATTTT.

The chain carries TRBV28 and TRBJ2-5, with D possibly matching TRBD2 (5 bases). CDR1 and CDR2 (germline): MDHEN, SYDVKM. V shed 5 bases and J shed 5 bases, with 12 bases lying between them. The CDR3 consists of 13 residues. The CDR3 sequence: CASSRGSSETQYF. CDR3 sequence (DNA): TGTGCCAGCAGTCGTGGGAGCTCGGAGACCCAGTACTTC.

This chain joins TRBV11-1 and TRBJ1-6; D is uncertain. Trimming removed 2 bases at V and 7 bases at J, with 3 bases between. Germline CDR1 and CDR2: SGHAT and FQDESV (reference sequence). The CDR3 spans 12 residues. The CDR3 spells CASSLKNSPLHF. CDR3 in DNA: TGTGCCAGCAGCTTAAAGAATTCACCCCTCCACTTT.

The chain is built from TRBV4-3 and TRBJ1-1, with D tentatively TRBD1 (6 bases). The CDR3 length is 13 residues. CDR1 and CDR2 from the germline V gene are LGHNA and YSLEER. Trimming shortened V by 4 bases and J by 5 bases, and 11 bases separated the two germline ends. The CDR3 reads CASSPKGGTEAFF. The CDR3 DNA follows: TGCGCCAGCAGCCCTAAGGGGGGAACTGAAGCTTTCTTT.

The genes are TRBV6-1 and TRBJ2-3, with a tentative D call TRBD2 (6 bases). The V gene lost 7 bases and the J gene lost 3 bases, with 17 bases spanning the gap. Germline-derived CDR1 and CDR2 are MNHNS and SASEGT. This CDR3 has 15 amino acids. This CDR3 is CASIARFGGTDTQYF. DNA of the CDR3: TGTGCCAGCATAGCAAGATTTGGGGGGACAGATACGCAGTATTTT.

The chain recombines TRBV5-6 with TRBJ1-5, with unresolved D. The ends were cut back, 1 base at V and 7 bases at J, with 12 bases in the middle. The CDR3 sequence is 14 residues long. Germline CDR1 SGHDT, CDR2 YYEEEE. Here the CDR3 DNA reads TGTGCCAGCAGCTTGTGGGGTGTCCGCCAGCCCCAGCATTTT. Translated: CASSLWGVRQPQHF. Filled out from reference TRBV5-6 and TRBJ1-5, the complete variable domain reads DAGVTQSPTHLIKTRGQQVTLRCSPKSGHDTVSWYQQALGQGPQFIFQYYEEEERQRGNFPDRFSGHQFPNYSSELNVNALLLGDSALYLCASSLWGVRQPQHFGDGTRLSIL.

The chain links TRBV28 to TRBJ2-7, with D perhaps matching TRBD1 (6 bases). The CDR3 sequence is 13 residues long. CDR1 MDHEN and CDR2 SYDVKM come from the germline V gene. The V and J ends lost 5 bases and 6 bases respectively, with 14 bases between them. The chain's CDR3 is CASSIRDISEQYF. As DNA, the CDR3 is TGTGCCAGCAGTATCCGGGACATTTCCGAGCAGTACTTC.

V usage is TRBV19 and J usage is TRBJ2-7; tentatively, D is TRBD1 (5 bases). Germline V gene sequence: CDR1 LNHDA, CDR2 SQIVND (reference sequence). The CDR3 loop spans 14 amino acids. V was shortened by 2 bases and J by 0 bases, with 8 bases between the two germline ends. The CDR3 bases are TGTGCCAGTAGTATAAACAGGTACTCCTACGAGCAGTACTTC. Amino acids: CASSINRYSYEQYF.

The chain employs TRBV2 and TRBJ2-1, with D unclear. Trimming took 6 bases from V and 9 from J, leaving 12 bases between them. The CDR3 has 12 residues. Looked up from germline, CDR1 is SNHLY and CDR2 is FYNNEI. The CDR3 DNA follows: TGTGCCAGCAGCGACGGAAGTGGTGAGCAGTTCTTC. Its translation: CASSDGSGEQFF. The variable domain in full, with the rest retrieved from reference TRBV2 and TRBJ2-1, is EPEVTQTPSHQVTQMGQEVILRCVPISNHLYFYWYRQILGQKVEFLVSFYNNEISEKSEIFDDQFSVERPDGSNFTLKIRSTKLEDSAMYFCASSDGSGEQFFGPGTRLTVL.

The CDR3 reads CASSSRGRLSGANVLTF. In DNA, the CDR3 is TGTGCCAGCAGTTCTAGGGGGAGGCTCTCTGGGGCCAACGTCCTGACTTTC. This rearrangement joins TRBV28 to TRBJ2-6; D may match TRBD1 or TRBD2 (6 bases each). CDR3 size: 17 residues. Germline V gene sequence: CDR1 MDHEN, CDR2 SYDVKM. Trimming took 4 bases from V and 0 from J, leaving 13 bases between them.

The chain employs TRBV7-2 and TRBJ1-6; D might be TRBD1 (6 bases). The germline V and J ends were trimmed by 1 base and 7 bases, with 17 bases remaining between them. CDR1 and CDR2 from the germline V gene are SGHTA and FQGNSA. The CDR3 covers 17 residues. CDR3 in DNA: TGTGCCAGCAGCTTAGTTCAGGGGCGGTTGTGGAATTCACCCCTCCACTTT. Translating it yields CASSLVQGRLWNSPLHF.

The chain employs TRBV30 and TRBJ1-3, with D maybe TRBD1 (5 bases). The CDR3 is 15 residues long. V lost 4 bases, J lost 0 bases, and 13 bases lay in between. The germline V gene has CDR1 GTSNPN and CDR2 SVGIG (reference sequence). The CDR3 region is CAWNRKDISGNTIYF. The CDR3 nucleotides read TGTGCCTGGAATAGAAAGGACATCTCTGGAAACACCATATATTTT.

As DNA, the CDR3 is TGTGCCAGCAGCCGAGGGTACATGAACACTGAAGCTTTCTTT. It specifies CASSRGYMNTEAFF. This chain connects TRBV28 to TRBJ1-1; no clear D gene. Germline CDR1 reads MDHEN; CDR2 reads SYDVKM. The V end was cut by 6 bases, the J end by 0 bases, with 11 bases between. The CDR3 spans 14 residues.

This rearrangement joins TRBV14 to TRBJ2-7; D call uncertain. Per the germline V gene, CDR1 is SGHDN and CDR2 is FVKESK. Deletions cut 1 base from V and 4 bases from J, with 2 bases between. This CDR3 is 11 amino acids long. The CDR3: CASSQGYEQYF. The CDR3 DNA reads as TGTGCCAGCAGCCAAGGATACGAGCAGTACTTC.

The J gene is TRBJ1-1, the V gene TRBV10-1; the D gene is possibly TRBD1 (6 bases). The CDR3 is 15 residues long. Per the germline V gene, CDR1 is WNHNN and CDR2 is SYGVQD (reference sequence). V lost 8 bases and J lost 1, with 17 bases in between. As DNA, the CDR3 is TGCGCCAGCGCGAGGGGGGGGGCCGAGAACACTGAAGCTTTCTTT. Its translation is CASARGGAENTEAFF.